Listed here are 16 T cell receptor beta chains from one sample, sequenced in a study of Graves' ophthalmopathy and Graves' hyperthyroidism. RNA transcripts were the source from which TCR beta CDR3 regions were amplified. RT-PCR was first run with HTBI primers, then multiplex PCR in a second round. Via MiXCR, TCRdb re-called the multiplex PCR reads, giving one row per CDR3 protein. The profile shows roughly 410,000 distinct CDR3 sequences, just over 15% of them singletons. The sample taken for sequencing was peripheral blood. All receptors derive from a woman aged 18-30 years with stable Graves' hyperthyroidism.

The chain uses TRBV7-2 and TRBJ1-3; D possibly corresponds to TRBD1 (5 bases). Germline V CDR1 and CDR2: SGHTA, FQGNSA. The CDR3 loop spans 14 amino acids. Trimming took off 5 bases at V and 4 bases at J, with 12 bases between the two ends. CDR3 coding DNA: TGTGCCAGCAGCCCTCGTAGGGACGGAAACACCATATATTTT. It translates to CASSPRRDGNTIYF. Drawing the rest from reference TRBV7-2 and TRBJ1-3, the complete variable domain is GAGVSQSPSNKVTEKGKDVELRCDPISGHTALYWYRQSLGQGLEFLIYFQGNSAPDKSGLPSDRFSAERTGGSVSTLTIQRTQQEDSAVYLCASSPRRDGNTIYFGEGSWLTVV.

This clonotype was observed many times. This rearrangement joins TRBV12-3 or TRBV12-4 to TRBJ1-1; possibly TRBD1 for D (6 bases). The CDR3 extends over 15 amino acids. Trimming shortened V by 2 bases and J by 0 bases, and 10 bases separated the two germline ends. DNA for the CDR3: TGTGCCAGCAGTTTAAGGGGGGGAGTGAACACTGAAGCTTTCTTT. Protein: CASSLRGGVNTEAFF.

This clonotype has ten or more counts. The chain links TRBV6-1 to TRBJ1-5; D not certain. The CDR3 totals 15 residues. V was clipped by 4 bases and J by 0 bases, with 10 bases between them. Looked up from germline, CDR1 is MNHNS and CDR2 is SASEGT. The CDR3 sequence is CASSGVSHSNQPQHF. The CDR3 coding sequence is TGTGCCAGCAGTGGAGTCAGCCATAGCAATCAGCCCCAGCATTTT.

In its sample, this clonotype was seen many times. The junction and the germline gene differ at one end; a read error may be behind it. This rearrangement joins TRBV6-2 or TRBV6-3 to TRBJ2-7, with 7 bases fitting TRBD1. CDR1 MNHEY and CDR2 SVGEGT come from the germline V gene. There are 14 residues in the CDR3. CDR3 amino acids: CAILFRQGSDEQYF. The DNA for the CDR3 is TGTGCCATCCTCTTCCGACAGGGCTCCGACGAGCAGTACTTC.

In its sample, this clonotype was seen many times. The chain is built from TRBV29-1 and TRBJ2-7, with a weak D call TRBD1 (5 bases). Trimming removed 0 bases from V and 4 bases from J, with 22 bases in between. CDR1 and CDR2 (germline): SQVTM, ANQGSEA. CDR3 length equals 17 residues. The CDR3 coding sequence is TGCAGCGTTGAAGAAGCCTCCCAGGGTCGACCCTCATACGAGCAGTACTTC. Protein: CSVEEASQGRPSYEQYF.

CDR3 sequence (DNA): TGTGCCAGCGAAGAGGGGGAATTTACCAATGAGCAGTTCTTC. Residues: CASEEGEFTNEQFF. This chain joins TRBV6-1 and TRBJ2-1, with D maybe TRBD1 (6 bases). Germline V gene sequence: CDR1 MNHNS, CDR2 SASEGT. There are 14 residues in the CDR3. Trimming cost V 8 bases and J 6 bases, with 17 bases left between them.

This clonotype was observed a few times. This sequence may be a read error, since a much larger clone differs from it by one base. The chain joins TRBV6-1 to TRBJ2-4; a possible D gene is TRBD2 (5 bases). Per germline, CDR1 MNHNS and CDR2 SASEGT. CDR3 length: 15 amino acids. The CDR3 DNA follows: TGTGCCAGCAGTGAATTGTTTCTAGCCAAAAACAGTCAGTACTTC. Its protein is CASSELFLAKNSQYF.

This clonotype was recorded many times. The CDR3 DNA reads as TGTGCCAGTAGTATGGACTACCAAGAGACCCAGTACTTC. The encoded protein is CASSMDYQETQYF. This chain connects TRBV19 to TRBJ2-5, with D maybe TRBD2 (5 bases). The CDR3 sequence is 13 residues long. Looked up from germline, CDR1 is LNHDA and CDR2 is SQIVND (reference sequence). Trimming left V 3 bases short and J 0 bases short, with 5 bases between.

This clonotype was recorded at least ten times. The chain joins TRBV11-3 to TRBJ2-7; D possibly corresponds to TRBD2 (7 bases). Germline loops: CDR1 SGHNT, CDR2 YENEEA. CDR3 size: 15 residues. The germline V and J ends were trimmed by 2 bases and 4 bases, with 15 bases remaining between them. The CDR3 protein is CASSLTAGALYEQYF. The CDR3 DNA sequence: TGTGCCAGCAGCTTAACCGCGGGGGCCTTATACGAGCAGTACTTC.

This clonotype was counted at least ten times. The chain recombines TRBV7-3 with TRBJ1-1; D gene unclear. Deletions cut 5 bases from V and 2 bases from J, with 9 bases between. Germline lookup yields CDR1 SGHTA and CDR2 FQGTGA. The CDR3 contains 13 residues. The CDR3 here is CASSLDFNTEAFF. The CDR3 DNA sequence: TGTGCCAGCAGCCTGGACTTTAACACTGAAGCTTTCTTT.

This clonotype was seen ten or more times. The chain is built from TRBV29-1 and TRBJ1-1; 9 bases are a match to TRBD1. The CDR3 consists of 16 residues. Germline CDR1 and CDR2: SQVTM and ANQGSEA. V dropped 2 bases and J dropped 5; count of bases not matched to a gene: 12. CDR3 region: CSVEWDRVESRTEAFF. The DNA of the CDR3 is TGCAGCGTTGAATGGGACAGGGTAGAAAGTAGGACTGAAGCTTTCTTT.

In its sample, this clonotype was seen a few times. The chain combines TRBV5-1 with TRBJ1-1; a possible D gene is TRBD1 (5 bases). Trimming took off 4 bases at V and 8 bases at J, with 18 bases between the two ends. From germline, CDR1 is SGHRS and CDR2 YFSETQ. This CDR3 comprises 14 residues. The CDR3 sequence is CASSLGGTHPEAFF. In DNA form, the CDR3 reads TGCGCCAGCAGCCTGGGGGGGACTCACCCAGAAGCTTTCTTT.

This clonotype was detected ten times or more. The rearrangement uses TRBV6-2 or TRBV6-3 and TRBJ1-2, with D hard to call. Germline V gene sequence: CDR1 MNHEY, CDR2 SVGEGT. The ends were cut back, 2 bases at V and 2 bases at J, with 6 bases in the middle. The CDR3 is 13 residues long. This CDR3 reads CASSYNLNYGYTF. The CDR3 DNA follows: TGTGCCAGCAGTTACAACCTAAACTATGGCTACACCTTC.

This clonotype has ten or more counts. V and J are TRBV19 and TRBJ1-1, with D possibly matching TRBD1 (6 bases). V was shortened by 4 bases and J by 8 bases, with 20 bases between the two germline ends. Germline V gene data show CDR1 as LNHDA and CDR2 as SQIVND (reference sequence). The CDR3 spans 15 residues. The CDR3 reads CASSTSDRARVEAFF. CDR3 bases: TGTGCCAGTAGTACTTCGGACAGAGCTAGGGTCGAAGCTTTCTTT.

This clonotype was seen repeatedly, ten times or more. The V call is TRBV6-2 or TRBV6-3, the J call TRBJ2-2; no reliable D call. This CDR3 is 14 amino acids long. Trimming removed 6 bases at V and 2 bases at J, with 10 bases between. Germline V gene data show CDR1 as MNHEY and CDR2 as SVGEGT. CDR3 DNA sequence: TGTGCCAGCAGCCCTATAGGAAACACCGGGGAGCTGTTTTTT. This gives the protein CASSPIGNTGELFF.

This clonotype was seen at least ten times. The V gene is TRBV29-1, the J gene TRBJ1-1; possibly TRBD1 for D (6 bases). V was shortened by 6 bases and J by 2 bases, with 10 bases between the two germline ends. Per germline, CDR1 SQVTM and CDR2 ANQGSEA. The CDR3 loop spans 12 amino acids. CDR3 coding DNA: TGCAGCGTGATCGGGACAAACACTGAAGCTTTCTTT. The encoded protein is CSVIGTNTEAFF.